These T cell receptor beta chains were read from a single sample in a study of CD8 T cells in Susac syndrome. TCRdb re-called the immunoSEQ multiplex PCR reads with MiXCR, one entry per CDR3 protein. The table records over 150,000 distinct CDR3 sequences, 90% to 96% of them present only once. Sequencing was performed on CD4+ T cells from PBMCs. The receptors come from a human donor with Susac syndrome. The CDR3 runs from the conserved cysteine through the conserved F or W. Some rows mark clone size as missing; the rest say once, few, many or name a class of expanded clone.

>NA|TRBJ1-1|TRBV6-2/TRBV6-3
CASSPAFRLNTEAFF
>NA|TRBJ1-3|TRBV12-3/TRBV12-4
CASSFGTAIYF
>NA|TRBJ2-2|TRBV12-3/TRBV12-4
CASKQGPNTGELFF
>NA|TRBJ2-1|TRBV29-1
CSVVFVEAEQFF
>once|TRBJ1-2|TRBV6-5
CASRKGTGEANGYTF
>NA|TRBJ1-5|TRBV7-9
CASSLGFNQPQHF
>NA|TRBJ2-7|TRBV25-1
CASKAGPYEQYF
>NA|TRBJ2-5|TRBV28
CASSLGGFQETQYF
>NA|TRBJ2-3|TRBV9
CASSARTGLTDTQYF
>NA|TRBJ2-5|TRBV28
CASSSQDHPAETQYF
>NA|TRBJ2-1|TRBV9
CASSSVSSSYNEQFF
>once|TRBJ2-3|TRBV9
CASSVGGRFSTDTQYF
>NA|TRBJ1-5|TRBV6-5
CASSYNLNQPQHF
>few|TRBJ1-1|TRBV9
CASSRQGDTEAFF
>NA|TRBJ2-3|TRBV30
CAWSRATWDTQYF
>NA|TRBJ2-1|TRBV4-3
CASSQDANPSGVAYNEQFF
>NA|TRBJ1-2|TRBV5-6
CASSHRRTGNDGYTF